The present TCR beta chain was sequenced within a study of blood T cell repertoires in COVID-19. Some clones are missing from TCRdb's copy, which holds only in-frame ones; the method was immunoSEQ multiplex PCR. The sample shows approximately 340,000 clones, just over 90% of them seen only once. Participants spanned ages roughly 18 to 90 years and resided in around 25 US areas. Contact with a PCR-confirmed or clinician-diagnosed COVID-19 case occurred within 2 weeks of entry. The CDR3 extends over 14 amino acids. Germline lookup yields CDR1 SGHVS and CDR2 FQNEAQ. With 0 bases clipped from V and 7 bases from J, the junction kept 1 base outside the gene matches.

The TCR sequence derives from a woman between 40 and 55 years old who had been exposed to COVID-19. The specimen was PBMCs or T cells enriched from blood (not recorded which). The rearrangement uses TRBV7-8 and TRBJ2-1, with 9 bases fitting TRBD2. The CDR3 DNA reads TGTGCCAGCAGCTTAGCGGCGGGGGGGAATGAGCAGTTCTTC. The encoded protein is CASSLAAGGNEQFF.